The sequence of this T cell receptor (beta chain) was determined in a study of T-cell memory formation after mild COVID-19. Overall study: TCR clusters mostly belonged to single donors.

UMIs and sample barcodes were carried by the TCR alpha and TCR beta cDNA libraries that 5'RACE produced using constant-segment primers. One entry per CDR3 protein results from TCRdb running MiXCR on the 5' RACE reads. This table has approximately 290,000 distinct CDR3 sequences, around 15% appearing once. This clonotype showed up just a few times. The sequencing input was PBMCs or a T cell subset sorted from them (not recorded which). The TCR originated in a man younger than 35 who had mild COVID-19 (a few samples of this study predate the infection). Cell type and time point are not known.

The chain's CDR3 is CASTDRAGNQPQHF. The CDR3 DNA reads TGTGCCAGCACCGACCGGGCCGGTAATCAGCCCCAGCATTTT. This chain joins TRBV7-2 and TRBJ1-5, with D hard to call. V was cut by 7 bases and J by 4 bases, with 14 bases left in between. Per the germline V gene, CDR1 is SGHTA and CDR2 is FQGNSA. The CDR3 has 14 amino acids.